One and the same sample provided the 21 T cell receptor beta chains below, sequenced in a study of regulatory T cells in long-lasting Graves disease. Time point here: newly diagnosed GD, antithyroid drugs for less than 3 months. RNA extracted from PBMCs served as the sequencing template. The TCR beta library used iRepertoire HTBI primers with Arm-PCR amplification of CDR3. TCRdb processed the multiplex PCR reads anew with MiXCR; each CDR3 protein has one entry. Altogether about 540,000 distinct CDR3 sequences are present, less than 15% being singletons, with the ten largest covering more than 8.5%. The same specimen was also included in a second study, on T cells in Graves' hyperthyroidism and ophthalmopathy.

The sequences come from peripheral blood mononuclear cells (PBMCs), collected at new diagnosis, from a patient treated with antithyroid drugs. Receptor source: a man aged 30 to 45 with Graves disease.

This clonotype was seen many times. The rearrangement links TRBV24-1 to TRBJ1-2, with a weak D call TRBD1 (5 bases). This CDR3 is 14 amino acids long. Trimming removed 3 bases from V and 3 bases from J, with 10 bases in between. Per the germline V gene, CDR1 is KGHDR and CDR2 is SFDVKD. CDR3 region: CATSDAGGDYGYTF. In nucleotides, the CDR3 is TGTGCCACCAGTGATGCGGGAGGGGACTATGGCTACACCTTC.

The CDR3: CSAPYCGLDNEQFF. The CDR3 DNA reads as TGCAGCGCCCCGTACTGTGGGCTGGACAATGAGCAGTTCTTC. The genes are TRBV29-1 and TRBJ2-1; D is undetermined. V dropped 7 bases and J dropped 5 bases, with 18 bases sitting between them. Germline V CDR1 and CDR2: SQVTM, ANQGSEA. The CDR3 loop spans 14 amino acids.

This clonotype was found many times. This rearrangement joins TRBV11-2 to TRBJ2-7; TRBD2 might be the D (5 bases). The ends were cut back, 5 bases at V and 3 bases at J, with 17 bases in the middle. The CDR3 has 15 residues. The germline gives CDR1 SGHAT, CDR2 FQNNGV. As DNA, the CDR3 is TGTGCCAGCAGCCAGGTCAGCGGTTTAGTCTACGAGCAGTACTTC. Encoded protein: CASSQVSGLVYEQYF.

This clonotype was recorded a few times. The chain couples TRBV13 to TRBJ2-7; 7 bases match TRBD1. This CDR3 spans 11 amino acids. The germline gives CDR1 PRHDT, CDR2 FYEKMQ (reference sequence). The junction had 7 bases not matched to a gene; V was cut back by 5 bases and J by 12 bases. The CDR3 nucleotides are TGTGCCAGCAGCCCCGGACAGGATCTGTACTTC. It codes for CASSPGQDLYF. Full variable domain (rest looked up from reference TRBV13 and TRBJ2-7): AAGVIQSPRHLIKEKRETATLKCYPIPRHDTVYWYQQGPGQDPQFLISFYEKMQSDKGSIPDRFSAQQFSDYHSELNMSSLELGDSALYFCASSPGQDLYFGPGTRLTVT.

This chain joins TRBV20-1 and TRBJ2-2; 10 bases align to TRBD1. This CDR3 has 14 amino acids. Germline CDR1 is DFQATT and CDR2 is SNEGSKA (reference sequence). With V trimmed by 8 bases and J by 3 bases, 6 bases remained unmatched. This CDR3 reads CSSGGQGYTGELFF. CDR3 coding DNA: TGCAGTTCGGGGGGACAGGGGTACACCGGGGAGCTGTTTTTT.

This clonotype was seen many times. The V call is TRBV15, the J call TRBJ2-7; 8 nucleotides match TRBD2. Germline V gives CDR1 LNHNV, CDR2 YYDKDF (reference sequence). J gave up 1 base and V 0 bases, and 5 bases lay outside the gene matches. CDR3 length: 16 amino acids. The CDR3 spells CATSRDKASGSYEQYF. The CDR3 DNA reads as TGTGCCACCAGCAGAGATAAGGCTAGCGGGTCCTACGAGCAGTACTTC.

The chain uses TRBV2 and TRBJ2-2; TRBD1 is a possible D gene (6 bases). The ends were cut back, 7 bases at V and 0 bases at J, with 12 bases in the middle. Germline loops: CDR1 SNHLY, CDR2 FYNNEI. This CDR3 comprises 15 residues. The CDR3 nucleotides read TGTGCCAGCATGACAGGCTCTTCGAACACCGGGGAGCTGTTTTTT. Its translation: CASMTGSSNTGELFF.

There are many counts of this clonotype. The chain carries TRBV12-3 or TRBV12-4 and TRBJ2-2; 8 bases are shared with TRBD1. The CDR3 sequence is 13 residues long. The CDR3 is CALLDRVTGELFF. The CDR3 DNA reads as TGTGCTCTTCTGGACAGGGTAACCGGGGAGCTGTTTTTT.

The genes are TRBV5-1 and TRBJ1-6; 9 nucleotides line up with TRBD1. CDR1 is SGHRS, CDR2 YFSETQ, per germline. J lost 10 bases, V lost 7 bases, and 12 bases had no gene match. The CDR3 runs 15 residues. The CDR3 DNA reads as TGCGCCAGCGGTCTATCGGGACAGGGAAGATCACCCCTCCACTTT. As protein: CASGLSGQGRSPLHF.

As concerns this clonotype: A much larger clone differs by one base, so this may be a read error. CDR3 in DNA: TGCGCCAGCAGCGCCCACGGCGTAGAGAGTGAAAAACTGTTTTTT. Its translation is CASSAHGVESEKLFF. The genes are TRBV5-1 and TRBJ1-4, with no clear D. Germline V gene lookup returns CDR1 SGHRS and CDR2 YFSETQ. The length of the CDR3 is 15 residues. The V gene lost 4 bases and the J gene lost 7 bases, with 17 bases spanning the gap.

The chain combines TRBV5-1 with TRBJ2-1, with 9 bases matching TRBD2. The J call is in doubt because the DNA end fits TRBJ2-3 better. The CDR3 covers 16 residues. The V gene's germline CDR1 is SGHRS and CDR2 YFSETQ. CDR3 amino acids: CASSRAGAGGVDTQYF. DNA of the CDR3: TGCGCCAGCAGCCGGGCTGGAGCGGGAGGTGTAGATACGCAGTATTTT.

The table lists this clonotype with many counts. The V and J genes are TRBV29-1 and TRBJ2-2; the D gene is possibly TRBD2 (5 bases). Trimming stripped 6 bases from V and 4 bases from J, with 12 bases between. Per germline, CDR1 SQVTM and CDR2 ANQGSEA. CDR3 length: 13 amino acids. The CDR3, as DNA: TGCAGCGTCGTACTAGAGACCACCGGGGAGCTGTTTTTT. Its protein is CSVVLETTGELFF.

The table lists this clonotype with many counts. The V and J genes are TRBV7-2 and TRBJ2-5; 9 bases map to TRBD2. V lost 6 bases, J lost 9 bases, and 14 bases stayed unmatched. The germline gives CDR1 SGHTA, CDR2 FQGNSA. This CDR3 contains 15 residues. CDR3 sequence reads: CASSQRIGSGRSQYF. The DNA of the CDR3 is TGTGCCAGCAGTCAGAGAATCGGAAGCGGGAGGTCCCAGTACTTC.

This clonotype occurred many times. The gene calls are TRBV28 and TRBJ1-4; D is uncertain. CDR1 and CDR2 from the germline V gene are MDHEN and SYDVKM. The CDR3 covers 12 residues. V was trimmed by 5 bases and J by 14 bases, leaving 15 bases between them. CDR3 sequence: CASSHRVTRLFF. CDR3 DNA: TGTGCCAGCAGTCACCGGGTCACGCGTCTGTTTTTT.

This clonotype was recorded at least ten times. The chain is built from TRBV28 and TRBJ2-5; maybe TRBD2 (5 bases). The germline V gene encodes CDR1 MDHEN and CDR2 SYDVKM. This CDR3 contains 13 residues. CDR3 sequence: CASLGPEQETQYF. CDR3 nucleotide sequence: TGTGCGTCACTAGGGCCGGAACAAGAGACCCAGTACTTC. Full variable domain (rest looked up from reference TRBV28 and TRBJ2-5): DVKVTQSSRYLVKRTGEKVFLECVQDMDHENMFWYRQDPGLGLRLIYFSYDVKMKEKGDIPEGYSVSREKKERFSLILESASTNQTSMYLCASLGPEQETQYFGPGTRLLVL.

This clonotype was counted many times. CDR3 DNA sequence: TGCGCCAGCAGCTTGGGCGGACAGGTCTACGAGCAGTACTTC. Its protein product is CASSLGGQVYEQYF. This chain connects TRBV5-1 to TRBJ2-7; the match to TRBD1 covers 7 bases. With 0 bases clipped from V and 3 bases from J, the junction kept 3 bases outside the gene matches. CDR3 length: 14 amino acids. CDR1 and CDR2 from the germline V gene are SGHRS and YFSETQ.

Remarks on this clonotype: A read error is possible here, since a much larger clone lies one base away. The chain combines TRBV29-1 with TRBJ2-1; TRBD2 is a possible D gene (5 bases). V lost 2 bases to trimming and J lost 2 bases, with 13 bases between them. Germline CDR1 reads SQVTM; CDR2 reads ANQGSEA. This CDR3 is 15 amino acids long. This CDR3 is CSVENRRGTYNEQFF. Here the CDR3 DNA reads TGCAGCGTTGAAAATCGACGGGGAACCTACAATGAGCAGTTCTTC.

This clonotype turned up a few times. J is TRBJ2-1 and V is TRBV10-1, with 8 bases matching TRBD2. The V segment lost 3 bases and the J segment 3 bases; nucleotides outside the gene matches: 10. CDR3 size: 17 residues. Per the germline V gene, CDR1 is WNHNN and CDR2 is SYGVQD (reference sequence). The DNA of the CDR3 is TGCGCCAGCAGTGACAACCCCGGGGGGGGTGTCTACAATGAGCAGTTCTTC. It codes for CASSDNPGGGVYNEQFF.

This clonotype was counted only a few times. The chain couples TRBV7-9 to TRBJ1-2, with D unclear. This CDR3 region has 15 residues. Trimming removed 5 bases at V and 8 bases at J, with 21 bases between. CDR1 is SEHNR, CDR2 FQNEAQ, per germline (reference sequence). CDR3: CASSRATRGKWGYTF. The DNA for the CDR3 is TGTGCCAGCAGCCGGGCGACAAGAGGGAAATGGGGCTACACCTTC.

This clonotype showed up just a few times. This chain links TRBV14 with TRBJ2-2; D gene uncertain. The germline V gene encodes CDR1 SGHDN and CDR2 FVKESK. Trimming cost V 0 bases and J 8 bases, with 10 bases left between them. CDR3 length: 14 amino acids. CDR3 protein: CASSQETGAGELFF. The CDR3 DNA sequence: TGTGCCAGCAGCCAAGAGACCGGTGCTGGGGAGCTGTTTTTT.

In its sample, this clonotype was seen many times. This chain joins TRBV30 and TRBJ2-7; D tentatively reads TRBD1 or TRBD2 (6 bases each). The germline V and J ends were trimmed by 0 bases and 4 bases, with 13 bases remaining between them. The CDR3 totals 14 residues. Germline CDR1 is GTSNPN and CDR2 is SVGIG (reference sequence). The CDR3 DNA is TGTGCCTGGAGTGTACGGGGGCCTATGTACGAGCAGTACTTC. Translating gives CAWSVRGPMYEQYF.